The entry below gives a single T cell receptor (beta chain) sequence along with its context. What it binds is unknown. The data are from a study of T and B cells in COVID-19 patients. From blood, roughly 250-550 ng of genomic DNA served as TRB template. Multiplex PCR with BIOMED2 TRB-A/B primer pools amplified TRB rearrangements. In TCRdb, the multiplex PCR reads were re-called with MiXCR into one record per CDR3 protein. The sample lists roughly 13,000 distinct CDR3 sequences, about 25% occurring once. Germline CDR1 and CDR2: KGHSH and LQKENI. Trimming took 3 bases from V and 1 from J; bases not matched to a gene: 5. CDR3 length equals 16 residues. Study-wide points: In COVID-19 patients, T cell receptor beta variable and joining gene use was reportedly strongly skewed.

The chain couples TRBV18 to TRBJ2-7, with 11 bases lining up with TRBD1. The sequence was obtained from a human donor who had recovered from COVID-19. The specimen sequenced was blood. Here the CDR3 reads CASSPRGQGVSYEQYF. CDR3 sequence (DNA): TGTGCCAGCTCACCGCGGGGACAGGGGGTATCCTACGAGCAGTACTTC. The full variable domain, with the rest looked up from reference TRBV18 and TRBJ2-7, is NAGVMQNPRHLVRRRGQEARLRCSPMKGHSHVYWYRQLPEEGLKFMVYLQKENIIDESGMPKERFSAEFPKEGPSILRIQQVVRGDSAAYFCASSPRGQGVSYEQYFGPGTRLTVT.